This T cell receptor (beta chain) was identified in a study of blood T cell repertoires in COVID-19. Study in general: The study drew acute and convalescent COVID-19 samples from the United States, Italy and Spain. In each case, the material was cDNA or gDNA derived from T cells, B-cell-depleted T cells, or PBMCs.

In the authors' methods: Researchers report that nucleated cell counts were estimated from reference gene primer amplification. Sequencing used immunoSEQ multiplex PCR; TCRdb keeps in-frame clones, though not all of them. V and J calls and clone size are as listed in that table; D and trimming were resolved from the DNA. The sample contains about 42,000 clones, around 80% of which appear only once. Germline assignment: CDR1 SGHKS and CDR2 YYEKEE (reference sequence). J was trimmed by 2 bases and V by 4 bases; bases with no gene match: 4. This CDR3 has 15 residues. The rearrangement uses TRBV5-5 and TRBJ2-5, with 11 nucleotides matching TRBD2. This receptor was obtained from a human donor in a cohort sampled during active COVID-19. The sequenced sample consisted of peripheral blood. As DNA, the CDR3 is TGTGCCAGCAGCCCCGGGACTAGCGGACAAGAGACCCAGTACTTC. It is translated as CASSPGTSGQETQYF. The variable domain in full, completed from reference TRBV5-5 and TRBJ2-5, reads DAGVTQSPTHLIKTRGQQVTLRCSPISGHKSVSWYQQVLGQGPQFIFQYYEKEERGRGNFPDRFSARQFPNYSSELNVNALLLGDSALYLCASSPGTSGQETQYFGPGTRLLVL.